These T cell receptor beta chains were read from a single sample in a study of shared clonotypes between healthy human individuals. Data came from immunoSEQ multiplex PCR; TCRdb stores just in-frame clones and leaves some out. Of approximately 1.9 million clones listed, 80% to 95% are singletons. The sample comprised naive CD8+ T cells from PBMCs. The receptors come from a young man in good health. Some clones in this sample may be carry-over from other donors' samples. The conserved cysteine and the conserved F or W are not part of the CDR3 here.

j_call v_call cdr3_aa
TRBJ2-5 TRBV7-3 ASSPPQPEGRETQY
TRBJ2-7 TRBV13 ASSWGQGNYEQY
TRBJ2-1 TRBV18 ASSPLRPEQVNEQF
TRBJ1-3 TRBV2 ASSWTGGNTIY
TRBJ1-1 TRBV18 ASSPPRGEVGNTEAF
TRBJ1-2 TRBV9 ASSSNTGGKSYGYT
TRBJ1-4 TRBV19 ASSRLRDRADNEKLF
TRBJ2-3 TRBV13 ASSTDYTDTQY
TRBJ1-1 TRBV27 ASSLARLGTEAF
TRBJ2-2 TRBV7-6 ASSFSGSAGELF
TRBJ2-2 TRBV11-2 ASREGSYTGELF
TRBJ2-5 TRBV7-9 ASSSAVSGPQETQY
TRBJ2-7 TRBV15 ATTPGTNGDEQY
TRBJ2-5 TRBV9 ASSVGQGAQETQY
TRBJ2-4 TRBV6-5 ASRLSSGQENIQY
TRBJ2-7 TRBV9 ASSGRPGQGINEQY
TRBJ2-7 TRBV7-9 ASSPQQAYEQY
TRBJ2-5 TRBV11-2 ASSLVGQGQY
TRBJ1-3 TRBV14 ASSPDRVQNTIY
TRBJ1-2 TRBV27 ASSPGTGGNYGYT
TRBJ2-1 TRBV7-9 AISVREFNEQF
TRBJ2-3 TRBV7-6 ASSVLRSGRTDTQY